One TCR beta chain is described in this entry. Antigen: not known. The PCR used 60 Vbeta and 13 Jbeta primers. The assay was immunoSEQ multiplex PCR, and TCRdb's table has in-frame clones only and misses some. The sample shows approximately 110,000 clones, about 81% of them seen only once. The sample is drawn from a study of cytomegalovirus exposure and HLA in healthy donors. About the study: Within an early data release were approximately 85 million unique TCRs drawn from HLA-typed donors.

Study findings and constraints: Researchers reported in a later analysis that a missense DCLRE1C variant was tied to TCR beta V- and J-gene trimming. Follow-up analysis seemed to connect common viral pathogens with several of the most significant clusters identified. A few CMV-associated chains proved CMV antigen-specific in vitro.

Source material: PBMCs. This receptor was obtained from a woman in her 30s in good health and CMV-seronegative.

The CDR3 here is CASREVATDTQYF. The CDR3 nucleotides are TGTGCCAGCAGAGAGGTGGCAACAGATACGCAGTATTTT. V is TRBV25-1 and J is TRBJ2-3, with D hard to call. The CDR3 is 13 residues long. The ends were cut back, 6 bases at V and 3 bases at J, with 10 bases in the middle. Germline lookup yields CDR1 MGHDK and CDR2 SYGVNS.